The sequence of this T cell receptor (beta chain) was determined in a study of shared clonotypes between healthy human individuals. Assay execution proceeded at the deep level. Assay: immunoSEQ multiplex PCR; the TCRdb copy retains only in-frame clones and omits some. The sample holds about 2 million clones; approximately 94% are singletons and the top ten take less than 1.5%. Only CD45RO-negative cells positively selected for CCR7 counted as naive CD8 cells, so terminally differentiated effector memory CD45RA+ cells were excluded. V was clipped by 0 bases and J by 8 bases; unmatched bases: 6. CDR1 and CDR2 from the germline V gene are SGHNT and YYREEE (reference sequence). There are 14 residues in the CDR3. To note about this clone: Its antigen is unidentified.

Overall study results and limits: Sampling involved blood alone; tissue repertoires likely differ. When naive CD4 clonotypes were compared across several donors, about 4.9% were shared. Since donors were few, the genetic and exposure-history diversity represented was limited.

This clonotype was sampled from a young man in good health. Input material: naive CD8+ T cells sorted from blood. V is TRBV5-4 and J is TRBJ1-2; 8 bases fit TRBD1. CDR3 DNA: TGTGCCAGCAGCTTGGGGGGCAGGGGGCGAGGCTACACCTTC. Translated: CASSLGGRGRGYTF. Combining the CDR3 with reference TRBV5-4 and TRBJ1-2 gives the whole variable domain ETGVTQSPTHLIKTRGQQVTLRCSSQSGHNTVSWYQQALGQGPQFIFQYYREEENGRGNFPPRFSGLQFPNYSSELNVNALELDDSALYLCASSLGGRGRGYTFGSGTRLTVV.